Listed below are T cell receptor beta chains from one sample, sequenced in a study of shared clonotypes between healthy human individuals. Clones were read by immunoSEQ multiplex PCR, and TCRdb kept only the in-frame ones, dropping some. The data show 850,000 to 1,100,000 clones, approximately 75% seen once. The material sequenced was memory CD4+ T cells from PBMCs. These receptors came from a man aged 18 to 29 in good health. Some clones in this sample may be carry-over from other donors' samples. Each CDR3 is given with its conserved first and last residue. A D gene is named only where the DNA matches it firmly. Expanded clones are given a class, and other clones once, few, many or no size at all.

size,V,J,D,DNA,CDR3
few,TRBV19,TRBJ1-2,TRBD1,TGTGCCAGCGAAAAACCGGGGACAGGGGGCGCAGATGGCTACACCTTC,CASEKPGTGGADGYTF
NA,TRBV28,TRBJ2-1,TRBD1,TGTGCCAGCAGTTTATTTGGCAGGGTTGGACAGGGTCTAGGAGGTGAGCAGTTCTTC,CASSLFGRVGQGLGGEQFF
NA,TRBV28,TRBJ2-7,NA,TGTGCCAGCAGTCCCTGGGGGTCCGGATCCTACGAGCAGTACTTC,CASSPWGSGSYEQYF
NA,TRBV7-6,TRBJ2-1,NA,TGTGCCAGCAGCTTAGGTGGGACTGACTACAATGAGCAGTTCTTC,CASSLGGTDYNEQFF
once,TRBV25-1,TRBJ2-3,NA,TGTGCCAGCAGTGAAGGGATCGGAACAGATACGCAGTATTTT,CASSEGIGTDTQYF
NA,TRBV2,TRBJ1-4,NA,TGTGCCAGCAGCCCATCAGGGGCCCCTAATGAAAAACTGTTTTTT,CASSPSGAPNEKLFF
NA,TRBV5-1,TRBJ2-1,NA,TGCGCCAGCAGCCCGGAGGGAGTTGCCTACAATGAGCAGTTCTTC,CASSPEGVAYNEQFF
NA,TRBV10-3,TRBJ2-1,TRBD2,TGTGCCATCAGTGAGGGGACTAGCGGTCACAATGAGCAGTTCTTC,CAISEGTSGHNEQFF
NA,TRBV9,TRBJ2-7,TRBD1,TGTGCCAGCAGCGTAGGCGGAGACAGGGGCACCTACGAGCAGTACTTC,CASSVGGDRGTYEQYF
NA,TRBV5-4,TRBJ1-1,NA,TGTGCCAGCAGCCAAGCCGCAGGGGCCGTGAACACTGAAGCTTTCTTT,CASSQAAGAVNTEAFF